The 25 T cell receptor beta chains reported below all come from one sample, sequenced in a study of identical twins. TCRdb re-called the 5' RACE reads through MiXCR, storing one row per CDR3 protein. The data contain 450,000 to 650,000 distinct CDR3 sequences, approximately 16% of them singletons. These data were also filed under a second study, of yellow fever vaccine responses in identical twins.

The sample consisted of CD4+ T cells sorted from blood. These TCRs come from a woman aged 18-30 years in good health.

The CDR3 DNA reads as TGTGCCAGCAGGTTGGGGGAAGAGACCCAGTACTTC. Translated, it gives CASRLGEETQYF. This chain joins TRBV7-9 and TRBJ2-5, with D possibly called TRBD1 or TRBD2 (5 bases each). Germline loops: CDR1 SEHNR, CDR2 FQNEAQ (reference sequence). The CDR3 length is 12 residues. Trimming stripped 6 bases from V and 3 bases from J, with 8 bases between.

This clonotype was seen at least ten times. V gene TRBV5-1 combines with J gene TRBJ1-1; 8 bases agree with TRBD1. Trimming cost V 4 bases and J 1 base; bases outside gene matches: 9. The germline gives CDR1 SGHRS, CDR2 YFSETQ. CDR3 length: 16 residues. Here the CDR3 reads CASSVQGAEGNTEAFF. In DNA form, the CDR3 reads TGCGCCAGCAGCGTTCAGGGGGCCGAAGGGAACACTGAAGCTTTCTTT.

This clonotype has only a few counts. The chain has TRBV10-3 and TRBJ1-5; no definite D call. V lost 4 bases and J lost 6, with 7 bases in between. CDR1 is ENHRY and CDR2 is SYGVKD in the germline V gene. The CDR3 totals 12 residues. CDR3 sequence: CAISGGTQPQHF. The CDR3 DNA is TGTGCCATCAGTGGGGGAACTCAGCCCCAGCATTTT.

The chain couples TRBV2 to TRBJ1-4; 9 nucleotides agree with TRBD1. The germline CDR1 and CDR2 sequences are SNHLY and FYNNEI. The V segment lost 4 bases and the J segment 8 bases; nucleotides outside the gene matches: 5. The CDR3 spans 14 residues. The CDR3 reads CASSVNRGREKLFF. The CDR3, as DNA: TGTGCCAGCAGTGTTAACAGGGGGCGCGAAAAACTGTTTTTT.

A few counts support this clonotype. The chain is built from TRBV7-9 and TRBJ2-3, with 7 bases aligning to TRBD1. The CDR3 is made up of 17 amino acids. Losses at the gene ends were 5 bases for V and 2 bases for J; bases not matched to a gene: 13. Germline values: CDR1 SEHNR, CDR2 FQNEAQ (reference sequence). CDR3 loop: CASSPLDRAQLTDTQYF. CDR3 DNA: TGTGCCAGCAGCCCCCTTGACAGGGCCCAACTCACAGATACGCAGTATTTT.

CDR3 region: CASSRNGRDKNIQYF. The CDR3 DNA is TGTGCCAGCAGCCGTAACGGGCGGGACAAAAACATTCAGTACTTC. The chain recombines TRBV7-6 with TRBJ2-4; D might be TRBD2 (6 bases). The V gene lost 5 bases and the J gene lost 3 bases, with 14 bases spanning the gap. The CDR3 spans 15 residues. CDR1 is SGHVS and CDR2 is FNYEAQ in the germline V gene.

There are a few counts of this clonotype. The chain has TRBV20-1 and TRBJ1-5; D unresolved. Trimming took off 5 bases at V and 4 bases at J, with 15 bases between the two ends. The CDR3 totals 14 residues. CDR1 DFQATT and CDR2 SNEGSKA come from the germline V gene (reference sequence). The CDR3 bases are TGCAGTGCTCTGACGTCGGGAGGAAATCAGCCCCAGCATTTT. Its protein is CSALTSGGNQPQHF.

This clonotype was seen a few times. The chain uses TRBV2 and TRBJ2-7; 7 bases line up with TRBD1. This CDR3 comprises 12 residues. V was clipped by 8 bases and J by 2 bases; unmatched bases: 3. Germline V gene sequence: CDR1 SNHLY, CDR2 FYNNEI. CDR3 residues: CASGTVPYEQYV. The DNA for the CDR3 is TGTGCCAGCGGGACAGTCCCCTACGAGCAGTACGTC.

This clonotype showed up just a few times. The chain carries TRBV5-6 and TRBJ2-3; TRBD1 aligns across 8 bases. J lost 2 bases, V lost 4 bases, and 6 bases had no gene match. Germline V lookup: CDR1 SGHDT, CDR2 YYEEEE. This CDR3 is built from 15 residues. DNA for the CDR3: TGTGCCAGCAGCCTTCGACAGGGGCTCACAGATACGCAGTATTTT. Amino acid sequence: CASSLRQGLTDTQYF.

This clonotype was seen a handful of times. J is TRBJ2-3 and V is TRBV2, with D perhaps TRBD1 or TRBD2 (5 bases each). Germline V gives CDR1 SNHLY, CDR2 FYNNEI. CDR3 length: 14 residues. Trimming cost V 3 bases and J 1 base, with 8 bases left between them. The CDR3 here is CASSDGTGTDTQYF. In DNA, the CDR3 is TGTGCCAGCAGTGACGGGACGGGCACAGATACGCAGTATTTT.

This clonotype was picked up a small number of times. The rearrangement uses TRBV5-1 and TRBJ1-1, with 9 bases identical to TRBD1. The CDR3 is made up of 14 amino acids. CDR1 is SGHRS and CDR2 is YFSETQ in the germline V gene. V trimming: 4 bases; J trimming: 3 bases; junction bases outside the gene matches: 4. This chain's CDR3 is CASSAGQGYTEAFF. The CDR3 bases are TGCGCCAGCAGCGCCGGACAGGGGTACACTGAAGCTTTCTTT.

A few counts support this clonotype. The V gene is TRBV15, the J gene TRBJ2-3; D is possibly TRBD1 (5 bases). This CDR3 has 15 residues. V lost 8 bases, J lost 0 bases, and 15 bases lay in between. The germline V gene has CDR1 LNHNV and CDR2 YYDKDF (reference sequence). The DNA of the CDR3 is TGTGCCACCTCCGGACACAAAACTAGCACAGATACGCAGTATTTT. It yields the protein CATSGHKTSTDTQYF.

This clonotype was counted many times. The rearrangement uses TRBV10-3 and TRBJ2-7, with TRBD2 as a possible D gene (5 bases). This CDR3 is 12 amino acids long. V was cut by 2 bases and J by 3 bases, with 5 bases left in between. Germline V gives CDR1 ENHRY, CDR2 SYGVKD. Written as DNA, the CDR3 is TGTGCCATCAGTGAGACTAGCTACGAGCAGTACTTC. Amino acids: CAISETSYEQYF.

This clonotype showed up just a few times. The rearrangement joins TRBV20-1 to TRBJ2-4; tentative D call: TRBD2 (5 bases). This CDR3 contains 15 residues. V was cut by 1 base and J by 0 bases, with 10 bases left in between. Per the germline V gene, CDR1 is DFQATT and CDR2 is SNEGSKA (reference sequence). The CDR3 sequence is CSARGEPLAKNIQYF. The CDR3 nucleotides are TGCAGTGCTAGAGGGGAGCCACTAGCCAAAAACATTCAGTACTTC.

The rearrangement joins TRBV5-8 to TRBJ1-5, with TRBD1 identical over 9 bases. This CDR3 is 15 amino acids long. Germline assignment: CDR1 SGHTS and CDR2 YDEGEE. V was pared by 4 bases and J by 2 bases, with 4 bases of the junction left unmatched. CDR3 bases: TGTGCCAGCAGCATGAGGGACAGGGGCAATCAGCCCCAGCATTTT. Residues: CASSMRDRGNQPQHF.

This clonotype was observed a handful of times. DNA for the CDR3: TGTGCCAGCAGTTACTCAGGCATGCGCGGGAGCTCCTACGAGCAGTACTTC. Its translation: CASSYSGMRGSSYEQYF. The chain links TRBV6-5 to TRBJ2-7; 7 nucleotides agree with TRBD2. V was clipped by 0 bases and J by 0 bases; unmatched bases: 8. The CDR3 is made up of 17 amino acids. Germline V gene sequence: CDR1 MNHEY, CDR2 SVGAGI.

V gene TRBV10-2 combines with J gene TRBJ2-7; 9 positions agree with TRBD1. Germline CDR1 is WSHSY and CDR2 is SAAADI. The CDR3 is made up of 14 amino acids. V lost 1 base to trimming and J lost 3 bases; unmatched junction nucleotides: 1. This CDR3 is CASSELGQGYEQYF. CDR3 nucleotide sequence: TGCGCCAGCAGTGAGTTGGGACAGGGCTACGAGCAGTACTTC.

A few counts support this clonotype. V is TRBV10-3 and J is TRBJ2-1, with TRBD2 matching 10 bases. V was clipped by 3 bases and J by 0 bases; unmatched bases: 5. CDR1 is ENHRY, CDR2 SYGVKD, per germline. This CDR3 spans 17 amino acids. The CDR3 DNA reads as TGTGCCATCAGTGAAACGGGACTAGCGATCTCCTACAATGAGCAGTTCTTC. The encoded protein is CAISETGLAISYNEQFF.

This clonotype showed up just a few times. This chain uses TRBV18 with TRBJ2-1, with D possibly being TRBD2 (5 bases). Trimming stripped 5 bases from V and 6 bases from J, with 11 bases between. Germline CDR1 KGHSH, CDR2 LQKENI. CDR3 length: 13 amino acids. DNA of the CDR3: TGTGCCAGCTCAGAGACTACCGGCAATGAGCAGTTCTTC. This translates into CASSETTGNEQFF.

In this sample, this clonotype turned up a few times. This rearrangement joins TRBV29-1 to TRBJ2-5, with 7 nucleotides matching TRBD1. CDR1 is SQVTM and CDR2 is ANQGSEA in the germline V gene. After removal of 5 bases from V and 5 bases from J, the junction contained 11 bases not matched to a gene. The CDR3 runs 14 residues. The CDR3 coding sequence is TGCAGCGTTCCCTCCGCGACAGGGAGTGAGACCCAGTACTTC. It codes for CSVPSATGSETQYF. The whole variable domain, remainder taken from reference TRBV29-1 and TRBJ2-5, is SAVISQKPSRDICQRGTSLTIQCQVDSQVTMMFWYRQQPGQSLTLIATANQGSEATYESGFVIDKFPISRPNLTFSTLTVSNMSPEDSSIYLCSVPSATGSETQYFGPGTRLLVL.

This chain links TRBV5-1 with TRBJ2-3; unclear D gene. V lost 1 base and J 6 bases, leaving 9 bases between the germline ends. The CDR3 loop spans 13 amino acids. The germline V gene encodes CDR1 SGHRS and CDR2 YFSETQ. The CDR3 bases are TGCGCCAGCAGCTTGTTGCCAGACGATACGCAGTATTTT. Its protein product is CASSLLPDDTQYF.

There are many counts of this clonotype. The chain is built from TRBV5-1 and TRBJ1-6; D remains ambiguous. The CDR3 length is 15 residues. Trimming removed 6 bases from V and 5 bases from J, with 15 bases in between. Per germline, CDR1 SGHRS and CDR2 YFSETQ. The CDR3 coding sequence is TGCGCCAGCAACCCGGGCACCCTGGATAATTCACCCCTCCACTTT. Its protein product is CASNPGTLDNSPLHF.

Ten or more counts support this clonotype. This chain connects TRBV3-1 to TRBJ2-1, with D possibly TRBD2 on 6 matching bases. The germline V gene has CDR1 LGHDT and CDR2 YNNKEL (reference sequence). Between the trimmed V and J ends, which lost 1 base and 3 bases, there was a span of 10 bases. The CDR3 length is 15 residues. The CDR3 loop reads CASSQVRGNYNEQFF. For the CDR3, the DNA is TGTGCCAGCAGCCAAGTACGGGGGAACTACAATGAGCAGTTCTTC.

The rearrangement joins TRBV3-1 to TRBJ2-6, with unresolved D. V gave up 4 bases and J gave up 8 bases, with 21 bases separating them. Germline V gives CDR1 LGHDT, CDR2 YNNKEL (reference sequence). The CDR3 contains 17 residues. The CDR3 reads CASSPKYVSPLSNVLTF. CDR3 nucleotide sequence: TGTGCCAGCAGCCCGAAGTATGTTTCGCCCCTCTCCAACGTCCTGACTTTC.

This rearrangement joins TRBV5-1 to TRBJ2-1, with TRBD1 identical over 7 bases. The CDR3 length is 16 residues. Germline V lookup: CDR1 SGHRS, CDR2 YFSETQ. V shed 1 base, J shed 6 bases, and the junction held 10 bases outside the gene matches. The CDR3: CASSLNSGQAGNEQFF. The CDR3 coding sequence is TGCGCCAGCAGCTTGAACAGCGGACAGGCGGGCAATGAGCAGTTCTTC. The variable domain in full, completed from reference TRBV5-1 and TRBJ2-1, reads KAGVTQTPRYLIKTRGQQVTLSCSPISGHRSVSWYQQTPGQGLQFLFEYFSETQRNKGNFPGRFSGRQFSNSRSEMNVSTLELGDSALYLCASSLNSGQAGNEQFFGPGTRLTVL.